The clone carrying this TCR beta chain came up many times. Its specificity is unknown. Axillary draining lymph nodes of breast cancer patients supplied the node samples. This specimen comes from a study of breast tumors, draining lymph nodes, adjacent tissues. Each CDR3 protein is one row after TCRdb ran MiXCR on the multiplex PCR reads. The profile shows fewer than 200,000 distinct CDR3 sequences, roughly 30% of them singletons. Study outcomes and limitations: The lymph node origin of tumor T cells was framed as consistent with a hypothesis, not demonstrated.

Trimming shortened V by 8 bases and J by 0 bases, and 8 bases separated the two germline ends. Germline V gene sequence: CDR1 MNHEY, CDR2 SMNVEV (reference sequence). The CDR3 has 14 amino acids. The V and J genes are TRBV27 and TRBJ2-6; D is uncertain. The receptor was isolated from a female donor with breast cancer. Some clones in this sample may be carry-over from other donors' samples. The sequenced sample consisted of axillary lymph node tissue. The CDR3 DNA reads TGTGCCAGCGGAATGAACTCTGGGGCCAACGTCCTGACTTTC. Its translation is CASGMNSGANVLTF.